These T cell receptor beta chains were read from a single sample in a study of T cells in tuberculosis. Produced via immunoSEQ multiplex PCR; TCRdb's table is partial and in-frame only. The table records about 35,000 clones, nearly 90% of them present only once. This specimen was PBMCs, taken at tuberculosis diagnosis. All receptors derive from an adult with tuberculosis. Each CDR3 is given with its conserved first and last residue. The D gene is left open where the match is weak. The size of a clone is reported for some rows only, either as once, few or many, or as a class for expanded clones.

d_call: TRBD2; j_call: TRBJ2-2; v_call: TRBV7-3; clone_size: -; cdr3_nt: TGTGCCAGCAGCTTAAATTCGGGAGGGGTCACCGGGGAGCTGTTTTTT; cdr3_aa: CASSLNSGGVTGELFF
d_call: TRBD1; j_call: TRBJ2-2; v_call: TRBV29-1; clone_size: -; cdr3_nt: TGCAGCGTTGGGGGGACAGGATATTCAACCGGGGAGCTGTTTTTT; cdr3_aa: CSVGGTGYSTGELFF
d_call: TRBD1; j_call: TRBJ2-5; v_call: TRBV11-2; clone_size: -; cdr3_nt: TGTGCCAGCAGTTTTTTCCTCCCAGGGGGCGCCGGGGAGACCCAGTACTTC; cdr3_aa: CASSFFLPGGAGETQYF
d_call: -; j_call: TRBJ2-3; v_call: TRBV25-1; clone_size: -; cdr3_nt: TGTGCCAGCATCCACAGGGACCCAAGCACAGATACGCAGTATTTT; cdr3_aa: CASIHRDPSTDTQYF
d_call: TRBD1; j_call: TRBJ1-1; v_call: TRBV9; clone_size: -; cdr3_nt: TGTGCCAGCAGCGAGGGGACAGTGAACACTGAAGCTTTCTTT; cdr3_aa: CASSEGTVNTEAFF
d_call: TRBD2; j_call: TRBJ2-7; v_call: TRBV5-1; clone_size: -; cdr3_nt: TGCGCCAGCAGCACAGCGGGAGGGCCTCTGGGGGTCTACGAGCAGTACTTC; cdr3_aa: CASSTAGGPLGVYEQYF
d_call: -; j_call: TRBJ1-2; v_call: TRBV6-5; clone_size: once; cdr3_nt: TGTGCCAGCAGTTACTCGGGCAGCTCTAACTATGGCTACACCTTC; cdr3_aa: CASSYSGSSNYGYTF
d_call: -; j_call: TRBJ1-1; v_call: TRBV4-1; clone_size: -; cdr3_nt: TGCGCCAGCAGCCAAACGGGACTCCCGAACACTGAAGCTTTCTTT; cdr3_aa: CASSQTGLPNTEAFF
d_call: TRBD2; j_call: TRBJ2-1; v_call: TRBV11-2; clone_size: -; cdr3_nt: TGTGCCAGCAGCCACAGACTAGCGGGAGTGTACAATGAGCAGTTCTTC; cdr3_aa: CASSHRLAGVYNEQFF
d_call: -; j_call: TRBJ1-2; v_call: TRBV4-1; clone_size: -; cdr3_nt: TGCGCCAGCAGCCAAGATGCCAGGGCGTATGGCTACACCTTC; cdr3_aa: CASSQDARAYGYTF
d_call: -; j_call: TRBJ1-6; v_call: TRBV15; clone_size: -; cdr3_nt: TGTGCCACCAGCTTGCGAGGGAACAGGGTAACGACACCCCTCCACTTT; cdr3_aa: CATSLRGNRVTTPLHF
d_call: TRBD2; j_call: TRBJ2-1; v_call: TRBV10-3; clone_size: -; cdr3_nt: TGTGCCATCAGTGACCTTAGCGGGATCTACAATGAGCAGTTCTTC; cdr3_aa: CAISDLSGIYNEQFF
d_call: TRBD1; j_call: TRBJ2-3; v_call: TRBV7-6; clone_size: -; cdr3_nt: TGTGCCAGCAGGGGCCGGGACAGAGACACAGATACGCAGTATTTT; cdr3_aa: CASRGRDRDTDTQYF
d_call: -; j_call: TRBJ2-6; v_call: TRBV4-3; clone_size: -; cdr3_nt: TGCGCCAGCAGCCAGATGGATTTGGACGCCGGGACACAAAAAGTCCTGACTTTC; cdr3_aa: CASSQMDLDAGTQKVLTF
d_call: -; j_call: TRBJ2-1; v_call: TRBV9; clone_size: -; cdr3_nt: TGTGCCAGCAGCGCAGCGGGCTCCTACAATGAGCAGTTCTTC; cdr3_aa: CASSAAGSYNEQFF
d_call: TRBD2; j_call: TRBJ2-7; v_call: TRBV2; clone_size: -; cdr3_nt: TGTGCCAGCAGTGAAGAGACTAGCGGGAAACAGTACTTC; cdr3_aa: CASSEETSGKQYF
d_call: -; j_call: TRBJ1-2; v_call: TRBV5-5; clone_size: -; cdr3_nt: TGTGCCAGCACCATCGGCGGGGCCAGCTATGGCTACACCTTC; cdr3_aa: CASTIGGASYGYTF
d_call: -; j_call: TRBJ2-2; v_call: TRBV10-3; clone_size: -; cdr3_nt: TGTGCCATCAGTGCGCGGGATTACACCGGGGAGCTGTTTTTT; cdr3_aa: CAISARDYTGELFF
d_call: -; j_call: TRBJ2-1; v_call: TRBV2; clone_size: -; cdr3_nt: TGTGCCAGCAGCGGTGAGCACAATGAGCAGTTCTTC; cdr3_aa: CASSGEHNEQFF
d_call: TRBD2; j_call: TRBJ2-1; v_call: TRBV30; clone_size: -; cdr3_nt: TGTGCCTGGAGTGGAGCGGGAGGTGACAATGAGCAGTTCTTC; cdr3_aa: CAWSGAGGDNEQFF
d_call: -; j_call: TRBJ1-2; v_call: TRBV4-3; clone_size: -; cdr3_nt: TGCGCCAGCAGCCAAGACCTTGAGATGCGCTACACCTTC; cdr3_aa: CASSQDLEMRYTF
d_call: TRBD1; j_call: TRBJ1-3; v_call: TRBV6-6; clone_size: -; cdr3_nt: TGTGCCAGCAGCCCCCTTGACAGGGGGGATGGAAACACCATATATTTT; cdr3_aa: CASSPLDRGDGNTIYF
d_call: TRBD1; j_call: TRBJ1-1; v_call: TRBV25-1; clone_size: -; cdr3_nt: TGTGCCAGCAGTGAAGTAACAGGGGGCACTGAAGCTTTCTTT; cdr3_aa: CASSEVTGGTEAFF
d_call: -; j_call: TRBJ2-4; v_call: TRBV7-2; clone_size: -; cdr3_nt: TGTGCCAGCAGCTTAGCCAGGGATGGCATTCAGTACTTC; cdr3_aa: CASSLARDGIQYF
d_call: -; j_call: TRBJ1-5; v_call: TRBV6-1; clone_size: -; cdr3_nt: TGTGCCAGCAATACAGGACGTCTATCGCCCCAGCATTTT; cdr3_aa: CASNTGRLSPQHF
d_call: -; j_call: TRBJ2-3; v_call: TRBV6-5; clone_size: -; cdr3_nt: TGTGCCAGCAAGGGGAGCACAGATACGCAGTATTTT; cdr3_aa: CASKGSTDTQYF
d_call: TRBD1; j_call: TRBJ1-5; v_call: TRBV4-1; clone_size: -; cdr3_nt: TGCGCCAGCAGCTCTTTGGACAGGGGGGGCAATCAGCCCCAGCATTTT; cdr3_aa: CASSSLDRGGNQPQHF
d_call: TRBD1; j_call: TRBJ1-5; v_call: TRBV30; clone_size: -; cdr3_nt: TGTGCCTGGGGGACAGGGGGCTTGAGTCAGCCCCAGCATTTT; cdr3_aa: CAWGTGGLSQPQHF